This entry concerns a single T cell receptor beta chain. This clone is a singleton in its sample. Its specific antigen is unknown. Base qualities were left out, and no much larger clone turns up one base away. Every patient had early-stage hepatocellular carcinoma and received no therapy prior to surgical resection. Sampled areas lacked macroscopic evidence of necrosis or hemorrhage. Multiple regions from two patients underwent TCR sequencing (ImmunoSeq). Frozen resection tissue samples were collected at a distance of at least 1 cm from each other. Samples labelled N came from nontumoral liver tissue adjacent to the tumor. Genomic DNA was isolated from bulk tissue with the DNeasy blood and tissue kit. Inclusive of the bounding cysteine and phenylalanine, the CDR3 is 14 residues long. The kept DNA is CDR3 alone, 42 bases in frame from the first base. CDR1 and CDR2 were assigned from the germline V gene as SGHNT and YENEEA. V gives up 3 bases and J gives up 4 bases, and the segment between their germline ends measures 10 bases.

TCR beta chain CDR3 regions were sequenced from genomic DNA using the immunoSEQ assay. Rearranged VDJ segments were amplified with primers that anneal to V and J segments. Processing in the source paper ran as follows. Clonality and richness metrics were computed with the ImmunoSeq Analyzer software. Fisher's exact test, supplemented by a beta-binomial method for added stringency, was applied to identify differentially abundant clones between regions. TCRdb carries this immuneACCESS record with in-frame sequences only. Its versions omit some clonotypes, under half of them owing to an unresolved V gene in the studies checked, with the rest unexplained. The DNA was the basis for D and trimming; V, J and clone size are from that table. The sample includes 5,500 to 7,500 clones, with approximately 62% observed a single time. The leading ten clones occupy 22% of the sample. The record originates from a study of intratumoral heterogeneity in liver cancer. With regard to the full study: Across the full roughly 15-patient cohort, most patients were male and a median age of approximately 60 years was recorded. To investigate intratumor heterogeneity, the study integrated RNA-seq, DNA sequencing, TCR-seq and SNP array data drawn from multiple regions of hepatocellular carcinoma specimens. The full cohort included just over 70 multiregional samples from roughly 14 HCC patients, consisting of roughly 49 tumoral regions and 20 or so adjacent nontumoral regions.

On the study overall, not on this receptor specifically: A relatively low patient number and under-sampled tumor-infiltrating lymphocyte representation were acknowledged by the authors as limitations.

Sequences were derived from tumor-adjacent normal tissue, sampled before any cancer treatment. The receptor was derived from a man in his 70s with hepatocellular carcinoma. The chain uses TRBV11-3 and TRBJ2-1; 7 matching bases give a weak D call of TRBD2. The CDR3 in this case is CASSFGGPYNEQFF. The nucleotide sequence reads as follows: TGTGCCAGCAGCTTCGGGGGGCCTTACAATGAGCAGTTCTTC. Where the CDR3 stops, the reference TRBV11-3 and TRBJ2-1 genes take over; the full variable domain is EAGVVQSPRYKIIEKKQPVAFWCNPISGHNTLYWYLQNLGQGPELLIRYENEEAVDDSQLPKDRFSAERLKGVDSTLKIQPAELGDSAVYLCASSFGGPYNEQFFGPGTRLTVL.